This TCR beta chain was documented in a study of blood T cell repertoires in COVID-19. TCRdb keeps only in-frame clones here, not all; method: immunoSEQ multiplex PCR. The table includes tens of thousands of clones, 89% detected once. The source of this sequence is a woman aged 60-70 years with COVID-19, enrolled during active disease. The sequenced sample was peripheral blood.

CDR3 bases: TGCGCCAACGAGATTCCCTTCACAGATACGCAGTATTTT. Translated: CANEIPFTDTQYF. The chain has TRBV10-1 and TRBJ2-3, with D uncertain. The germline CDR1 and CDR2 sequences are WNHNN and SYGVQD (reference sequence). The CDR3 has 13 residues. Trimming stripped 10 bases from V and 2 bases from J, with 13 bases between.